This T cell receptor beta chain was observed in a study of control samples from healthy donors and cancer patients (TCRdb year 2020). To prepare the library, the immunoSEQ multiplex PCR assay was applied. Here the immuneACCESS table is served through TCRdb, limited to in-frame sequences with V and J called. Missing clones are a known gap in these copies; in checked studies unresolved V genes cover under half, and the rest lacks a known reason. The sample data list under 85,000 clones, and around 80% of these were observed just once. 9.5% to 13% of the sample rests with the top ten. Sequences MNHEY (CDR1) and SMNVEV (CDR2) are obtained from the germline V gene (reference sequence). The CDR3 goes from the cysteine to the phenylalanine over 14 residues. CDR3 DNA only is kept here, 42 bases in frame from base 1. A distance of 11 bases separates the germline ends of V and J, which lose 3 bases and 3 bases respectively.

For this clone: The antigen it recognizes is unknown. Base qualities are not at hand, and no much larger clone is one base apart.

This receptor was taken from a man aged 55 to 69 with head and neck cancer. The sequence is built from TRBV27 and TRBJ1-1; confidence is insufficient to name the D gene. The specimen sequenced was PBMCs. This receptor has the CDR3 CASSLRSGDTEAFF. The DNA reads as follows: TGTGCCAGCAGTTTGCGGTCGGGAGACACTGAAGCTTTCTTT.